A single sample gave rise to the 27 T cell receptor beta chains below, sequenced in a study of spatial heterogeneity in lung cancer (dated 2019 in TCRdb). In light of the paper, this sample's time point label describes: sample taken at primary tumor resection. For TCR sequencing, whole RNA was extracted from tumor and nontumor lung tissue, or from cryopreserved PBMC samples, and no cell sorting was done. Library creation used 5' RACE. Sequencing relied on a NextSeq 500. The raw public reads went through TCRdb reprocessing: fastp at Q25, MiXCR clone calling, in-frame beta chains kept. A single entry per CDR3 protein holds the most common genes and DNA from its merged rows. Across this sample there are approximately 49,000 distinct CDR3 sequences, with under 6% seen only once. Jointly, the top ten make up roughly 11% of the sample. The material sequenced was PBMCs, taken at surgery. These receptors originate from a male donor with early-stage non-small cell lung cancer.

This clonotype was counted at least ten times. The chain has TRBV4-2 and TRBJ2-4, with D perhaps matching TRBD1 or TRBD2 (5 bases each). This CDR3 has 15 amino acids. V lost 0 bases, J lost 9 bases, and 15 bases lay in between. Germline V gene lookup returns CDR1 LGHNA and CDR2 YNFKEQ. This chain's CDR3 is CASSQEADTRGIQYF. CDR3 coding DNA: TGTGCCAGCAGCCAAGAGGCGGACACTAGGGGCATTCAGTACTTC.

J is TRBJ2-1 and V is TRBV6-5; D is undetermined. Trimming cost V 2 bases and J 9 bases, with 8 bases left between them. Germline CDR1 and CDR2: MNHEY and SVGAGI. CDR3 length equals 12 residues. CDR3 bases: TGTGCCAGCAGTTACAGTAGGACTGAGCAGTTCTTC. It specifies CASSYSRTEQFF.

In this sample, this clonotype turned up many times. The V gene is TRBV5-6, the J gene TRBJ2-3; 12 nucleotides line up with TRBD2. The CDR3 has 17 residues. The V segment lost 0 bases and the J segment 2 bases; nucleotides outside the gene matches: 4. Germline CDR1 SGHDT, CDR2 YYEEEE. CDR3: CASSLGGTSGFTDTQYF. In nucleotides, the CDR3 is TGTGCCAGCAGCTTGGGTGGGACTAGCGGGTTCACAGATACGCAGTATTTT.

This clonotype was observed once. The chain couples TRBV4-1 to TRBJ2-5; 11 bases agree with TRBD2. The germline CDR1 and CDR2 sequences are MGHRA and YSYEKL. The CDR3 is made up of 16 amino acids. V lost 1 base to trimming and J lost 1 base; unmatched junction nucleotides: 2. The CDR3 spells CASSQVGTSGQETQYF. For the CDR3, the DNA is TGCGCCAGCAGCCAAGTCGGGACTAGCGGCCAAGAGACCCAGTACTTC.

Of note for this clonotype: Given a much more abundant clone one base away, this may be a read error. The CDR3 DNA reads TGTGCCATCAGGCGGGAGGGCCCCAATGAGCAGATCTTC. Amino acid sequence: CAIRREGPNEQIF. The chain couples TRBV10-3 to TRBJ2-1; 9 positions match TRBD2. This CDR3 has 13 amino acids. Germline V lookup: CDR1 ENHRY, CDR2 SYGVKD.

This clonotype has a count of ten or more. The chain couples TRBV10-3 to TRBJ2-7, with TRBD2 matching over 8 bases. Germline assignment: CDR1 ENHRY and CDR2 SYGVKD. This CDR3 has 16 amino acids. V gave up 0 bases and J gave up 5 bases; unmatched junction bases: 9. The CDR3 loop is CAISESPTGGRNEQYF. CDR3 coding DNA: TGTGCCATCAGTGAGTCGCCTACGGGAGGGAGGAACGAGCAGTACTTC.

This clonotype was detected ten times or more. The rearrangement uses TRBV5-1 and TRBJ1-5; 9 nucleotides line up with TRBD1. The junction had 2 bases not matched to a gene; V was cut back by 3 bases and J by 4 bases. The CDR3 loop spans 14 amino acids. The germline V gene has CDR1 SGHRS and CDR2 YFSETQ. This chain's CDR3 is CASSSGQGNQPQHF. CDR3 nucleotides: TGCGCCAGCAGCTCCGGACAGGGGAATCAGCCCCAGCATTTT. Using reference TRBV5-1 and TRBJ1-5 for the parts outside the CDR3, the full variable domain is KAGVTQTPRYLIKTRGQQVTLSCSPISGHRSVSWYQQTPGQGLQFLFEYFSETQRNKGNFPGRFSGRQFSNSRSEMNVSTLELGDSALYLCASSSGQGNQPQHFGDGTRLSIL.

This clonotype occurred many times. The chain joins TRBV7-8 to TRBJ2-7, with 12 bases identical to TRBD2. The V segment lost 5 bases and the J segment 3 bases; nucleotides outside the gene matches: 8. Looked up from germline, CDR1 is SGHVS and CDR2 is FQNEAQ. The CDR3 runs 16 residues. CDR3 sequence: CASSPLGLAGIYEQYF. In nucleotides, the CDR3 is TGTGCCAGCAGCCCTCTAGGACTAGCGGGAATCTACGAGCAGTACTTC.

In this sample, this clonotype turned up many times. The V call is TRBV18, the J call TRBJ2-1, with TRBD2 matching 9 bases. The germline gives CDR1 KGHSH, CDR2 LQKENI. The CDR3 covers 16 residues. V dropped 6 bases and J dropped 8; count of bases not matched to a gene: 14. CDR3 residues: CASSTPGLAQKYEQFF. The CDR3 nucleotides read TGTGCCAGCTCGACCCCGGGACTAGCACAAAAGTATGAGCAGTTCTTC.

Ten or more counts support this clonotype. The rearrangement joins TRBV7-9 to TRBJ2-7; D unresolved. CDR3 length equals 12 residues. The V end lost 3 bases, the J end lost 5 bases, and 8 bases lay between the germline ends. Looked up from germline, CDR1 is SEHNR and CDR2 is FQNEAQ (reference sequence). The CDR3 region is CASSFGSHEQYF. The CDR3 region has the DNA TGTGCCAGCAGCTTCGGTAGCCACGAGCAGTACTTC.

The chain combines TRBV5-4 with TRBJ2-1; 7 bases fit TRBD2. The CDR3 covers 15 residues. V dropped 4 bases and J dropped 7; count of bases not matched to a gene: 11. The germline CDR1 and CDR2 sequences are SGHNT and YYREEE (reference sequence). The chain's CDR3 is CASSPAGEMDNEQFF. CDR3 coding DNA: TGTGCCAGCAGCCCGGCGGGAGAAATGGATAATGAGCAGTTCTTC.

This clonotype was recorded many times. The chain employs TRBV2 and TRBJ2-5; 7 positions agree with TRBD2. Germline CDR1 and CDR2: SNHLY and FYNNEI. CDR3 length: 14 residues. V dropped 3 bases and J dropped 1; count of bases not matched to a gene: 2. The CDR3 DNA follows: TGTGCCAGCAGTGAGGGGGGGGTCCAAGAGACCCAGTACTTC. As protein: CASSEGGVQETQYF. Full variable domain (missing parts from reference TRBV2 and TRBJ2-5): EPEVTQTPSHQVTQMGQEVILRCVPISNHLYFYWYRQILGQKVEFLVSFYNNEISEKSEIFDDQFSVERPDGSNFTLKIRSTKLEDSAMYFCASSEGGVQETQYFGPGTRLLVL.

This clonotype showed up many times. V is TRBV4-3 and J is TRBJ2-7; D might be TRBD2 (6 bases). With 3 bases removed from V and 5 bases from J, the gap between germline ends came to 14 bases. This CDR3 spans 14 amino acids. Germline V lookup: CDR1 LGHNA, CDR2 YSLEER. This chain's CDR3 is CASSHQRRRDEQYF. The CDR3 bases are TGCGCCAGCAGCCACCAGAGGAGGAGGGACGAGCAGTACTTC.

This chain links TRBV20-1 with TRBJ2-1; 10 bases map to TRBD2. J lost 3 bases, V lost 5 bases, and 10 bases had no gene match. This CDR3 is built from 16 residues. CDR1 and CDR2 (germline): DFQATT, SNEGSKA (reference sequence). As DNA, the CDR3 is TGCAGTGCTCGCCCCGGGGTAGCGGGAGGCTACAATGAGCAGTTCTTC. It is translated as CSARPGVAGGYNEQFF.

The V call is TRBV5-4, the J call TRBJ2-1; maybe TRBD1 (5 bases). Trimming cost V 3 bases and J 10 bases, with 11 bases left between them. The CDR3 runs to 12 residues. The germline CDR1 and CDR2 sequences are SGHNT and YYREEE (reference sequence). The CDR3 nucleotides are TGTGCCAGCAGCTCGGCGGCAGGGGAGCAGTTCTTC. Translation: CASSSAAGEQFF.

Remarks on this clonotype: A much larger clone sits a single nucleotide away, making a read error possible. The CDR3 region is CVTSRDPGLAAGEQFF. In DNA, the CDR3 is TGTGTCACCAGCAGAGATCCGGGACTAGCGGCGGGTGAGCAGTTCTTC. The chain couples TRBV15 to TRBJ2-1; 11 bases line up with TRBD2. The CDR3 is made up of 16 amino acids. The germline gives CDR1 LNHNV, CDR2 YYDKDF (reference sequence).

This clonotype came up a few times. The chain joins TRBV6-5 to TRBJ2-1, with a weak D call TRBD2 (6 bases). Trimming cost V 2 bases and J 5 bases, with 7 bases left between them. Germline V CDR1 and CDR2: MNHEY, SVGAGI. This CDR3 has 13 amino acids. CDR3 protein: CASSYREDNEQFF. DNA of the CDR3: TGTGCCAGCAGTTACAGGGAGGACAATGAGCAGTTCTTC.

There are many counts of this clonotype. The chain has TRBV19 and TRBJ1-4; D remains ambiguous. Trimming shortened V by 5 bases and J by 8 bases, and 15 bases separated the two germline ends. Per the germline V gene, CDR1 is LNHDA and CDR2 is SQIVND (reference sequence). The CDR3 sequence is 14 residues long. CDR3 loop: CASSLGGLREKLFF. The DNA for the CDR3 is TGTGCCAGTAGTCTGGGAGGACTACGAGAAAAACTGTTTTTT.

This clonotype was counted ten times or more. The chain recombines TRBV7-2 with TRBJ1-5, with D possibly TRBD1 on 6 matching bases. V was shortened by 5 bases and J by 5 bases, with 10 bases between the two germline ends. The CDR3 length is 13 residues. Germline values: CDR1 SGHTA, CDR2 FQGNSA. The CDR3 nucleotides read TGTGCCAGCAGCCCAAACAGGGATCAGCCCCAGCATTTT. It specifies CASSPNRDQPQHF.

This clonotype was found many times. The chain is built from TRBV7-3 and TRBJ2-3; a possible D gene is TRBD1 (6 bases). Trimming left V 1 base short and J 3 bases short, with 8 bases between. This CDR3 has 14 amino acids. Germline CDR1 reads SGHTA; CDR2 reads FQGTGA. The CDR3 protein is CASSLKGGTDTQYF. The CDR3 coding sequence is TGTGCCAGCAGCTTAAAAGGGGGAACAGATACGCAGTATTTT.

This clonotype was recorded at least ten times. The rearrangement uses TRBV9 and TRBJ1-1; 8 bases fit TRBD1. The germline V gene encodes CDR1 SGDLS and CDR2 YYNGEE. The CDR3 is 15 amino acids. Trimming took 4 bases from V and 3 from J; bases not matched to a gene: 8. The CDR3 DNA sequence: TGTGCCAGCAGCCCTCAGGGGGCCTCGGACACTGAAGCTTTCTTT. Encoded protein: CASSPQGASDTEAFF.

This clonotype was recorded at least ten times. The chain combines TRBV6-5 with TRBJ2-7, with 8 bases aligning to TRBD1. CDR1 is MNHEY, CDR2 SVGAGI, per germline. V lost 4 bases, J lost 3 bases, and 5 bases stayed unmatched. The CDR3 has 14 amino acids. The CDR3 spells CASSSGGDGYEQYF. CDR3 coding DNA: TGTGCCAGCAGTTCAGGGGGCGATGGCTACGAGCAGTACTTC.

This clonotype was detected ten times or more. V usage is TRBV11-1 and J usage is TRBJ2-3, with 12 bases identical to TRBD2. V lost 4 bases to trimming and J lost 2 bases; unmatched junction nucleotides: 4. Looked up from germline, CDR1 is SGHAT and CDR2 is FQDESV (reference sequence). The CDR3 totals 16 residues. The CDR3 region is CASSSGLAGLTDTQYF. In nucleotides, the CDR3 is TGTGCCAGCAGCTCGGGACTAGCGGGCCTCACAGATACGCAGTATTTT.

This clonotype was found many times. The CDR3 is CSVEGLTRQGMPYNEQFF. For the CDR3, the DNA is TGCAGCGTTGAAGGCCTTACTAGGCAGGGGATGCCCTACAATGAGCAGTTCTTC. This chain uses TRBV29-1 with TRBJ2-1; TRBD1 might be the D (6 bases). Germline loops: CDR1 SQVTM, CDR2 ANQGSEA. This CDR3 contains 18 residues. Trimming removed 1 base at V and 2 bases at J, with 21 bases between.

This clonotype was detected many times. The chain combines TRBV5-1 with TRBJ2-3, with 7 bases identical to TRBD2. The CDR3 is 15 residues long. Germline V lookup: CDR1 SGHRS, CDR2 YFSETQ. Trimming at V came to 2 bases and at J to 5 bases, leaving 8 bases not matched to a gene. The DNA for the CDR3 is TGCGCCAGCAGCTTCGGTGGGAGGGCCGGAGATACGCAGTATTTT. Translating it yields CASSFGGRAGDTQYF.

This clonotype appeared many times. The rearrangement links TRBV7-3 to TRBJ2-2; D is unresolved. The length of the CDR3 is 12 residues. V dropped 6 bases and J dropped 6 bases, with 8 bases sitting between them. Germline V gene lookup returns CDR1 SGHTA and CDR2 FQGTGA. This CDR3 reads CASSDIPGELFF. In DNA form, the CDR3 reads TGTGCCAGCAGTGATATTCCCGGGGAGCTGTTTTTT.

This clonotype was observed at least ten times. One end of the junction does not line up with germline, which may come from a read error. The rearrangement uses TRBV5-5 and TRBJ2-1; possible D gene TRBD2, 6 bases. Germline CDR1 and CDR2: SGHKS and YYEKEE (reference sequence). This CDR3 comprises 13 residues. The CDR3 sequence is CASSFVSRDSGVF. CDR3 in DNA: TGTGCCAGCAGCTTCGTTTCCCGGGATTCGGGGGTCTTC.